These 7 T cell receptor beta chains originate from one sample sequenced in a study of OX40 agonist ivuxolimab in advanced cancers. Profiling relied on immunoSEQ multiplex PCR, and the TCRdb table lists in-frame clones only, not all of them. The repertoire includes around 100,000 clones, roughly 90% of them detected once, and roughly 0.16% sits in the top ten. The sample here was CD4+ or CD8+ T cells sorted from blood, taken in a trial of the OX40 agonist ivuxolimab. These receptors were obtained from an adult with an advanced solid tumor such as melanoma, head and neck, liver or kidney cancer.

This clone has a single count. This chain connects TRBV2 to TRBJ1-2; D is unresolved. Germline V gene lookup returns CDR1 SNHLY and CDR2 FYNNEI. V lost 5 bases, J lost 8 bases, and 15 bases lay in between. CDR3 length: 13 amino acids. In DNA form, the CDR3 reads TGTGCCAGCAGTCTCGGCGACGCGGGCGGCTACACCTTC. Encoded protein: CASSLGDAGGYTF. The whole variable domain, filled in from reference TRBV2 and TRBJ1-2, reads EPEVTQTPSHQVTQMGQEVILRCVPISNHLYFYWYRQILGQKVEFLVSFYNNEISEKSEIFDDQFSVERPDGSNFTLKIRSTKLEDSAMYFCASSLGDAGGYTFGSGTRLTVV.

The J gene is TRBJ1-5, the V gene TRBV28; D might be TRBD1 (6 bases). Germline V gives CDR1 MDHEN, CDR2 SYDVKM. The CDR3 totals 14 residues. The ends were cut back, 6 bases at V and 1 base at J, with 10 bases in the middle. The DNA of the CDR3 is TGTGCCAGCAGGGCCCAGGGGAGCAATCAGCCCCAGCATTTT. Protein: CASRAQGSNQPQHF.

J is TRBJ1-4 and V is TRBV19, with 7 positions matching TRBD1. V was pared by 9 bases and J by 5 bases, with 6 bases of the junction left unmatched. This CDR3 contains 13 residues. Looked up from germline, CDR1 is LNHDA and CDR2 is SQIVND (reference sequence). The CDR3 protein is CASRTGPNEKLFF. In DNA, the CDR3 is TGTGCCAGCAGGACAGGCCCCAATGAAAAACTGTTTTTT. Full variable domain (missing parts from reference TRBV19 and TRBJ1-4): DGGITQSPKYLFRKEGQNVTLSCEQNLNHDAMYWYRQDPGQGLRLIYYSQIVNDFQKGDIAEGYSVSREKKESFPLTVTSAQKNPTAFYLCASRTGPNEKLFFGSGTQLSVL.

This chain joins TRBV2 and TRBJ2-7; maybe TRBD1 (5 bases). The CDR3 totals 14 residues. Germline V gene lookup returns CDR1 SNHLY and CDR2 FYNNEI. V was clipped by 6 bases and J by 9 bases, with 21 bases between them. The CDR3 nucleotides are TGTGCCAGCAGCGGACAAGTGACCCGTTCCCGGCAGTACTTC. It yields the protein CASSGQVTRSRQYF.

The chain links TRBV19 to TRBJ2-1; D might be TRBD2 (5 bases). Trimming took off 6 bases at V and 3 bases at J, with 18 bases between the two ends. Germline assignment: CDR1 LNHDA and CDR2 SQIVND (reference sequence). The CDR3 length is 16 residues. The CDR3 DNA sequence: TGTGCCAGTAGCCCGAATAGCGTGGGGTTCTACAATGAGCAGTTCTTC. Its protein product is CASSPNSVGFYNEQFF.

This clone was found once. This chain connects TRBV9 to TRBJ2-2; D ambiguous. CDR1 and CDR2 (germline): SGDLS, YYNGEE. This CDR3 region has 13 residues. The V end was cut by 2 bases, the J end by 4 bases, with 6 bases between. This chain's CDR3 is CASSVSGTGELFF. CDR3 nucleotides: TGTGCCAGCAGCGTTAGTGGCACCGGGGAGCTGTTTTTT.

Of note for this clone: The sample contains more than one DNA sequence encoding this CDR3. The chain has TRBV28 and TRBJ2-3; 9 nucleotides line up with TRBD2. The germline V gene has CDR1 MDHEN and CDR2 SYDVKM. Germline trimming cut 2 bases from V and 6 bases from J; bases unmatched to any gene: 12. CDR3 size: 17 residues. The CDR3 loop is CASSLRPSGARSDTQYF. In nucleotides, the CDR3 is TGTGCCAGCAGTTTAAGGCCTAGCGGGGCCCGGAGCGATACGCAGTATTTT.